The 4 T cell receptor beta chains in this list originate from one sample, sequenced in a study of blood T cell repertoires in COVID-19. Method: immunoSEQ multiplex PCR; TCRdb's copy keeps in-frame clones and lacks some. Of some 530,000 clones detected, 70% to 90% appear once; the ten largest clones hold more than 3%. What was sequenced was peripheral blood. Receptors were obtained from a human donor in a cohort sampled during active COVID-19.

V is TRBV5-3 and J is TRBJ1-1, with TRBD1 identical over 7 bases. TRBV5-3 is placed among ORFs of uncertain function. V trimming: 4 bases; J trimming: 1 base; junction bases outside the gene matches: 4. The CDR3 sequence is 14 residues long. The CDR3 sequence is CARSAGTENTEAFF. DNA of the CDR3: TGTGCCAGAAGCGCCGGGACAGAGAACACTGAAGCTTTCTTT.

The chain uses TRBV18 and TRBJ1-2, with 9 bases aligning to TRBD1. This CDR3 is built from 13 residues. Trimming at V came to 1 base and at J to 12 bases, leaving 6 bases not matched to a gene. CDR1 and CDR2 (germline): KGHSH, LQKENI. CDR3 sequence reads: CASSPRDRVGNTF. The CDR3 bases are TGTGCCAGCTCACCACGGGACAGGGTGGGGAACACCTTC.

This chain uses TRBV5-1 with TRBJ2-1; 9 positions match TRBD2. The CDR3 extends over 15 amino acids. V shed 2 bases, J shed 10 bases, and the junction held 10 bases outside the gene matches. The germline CDR1 and CDR2 sequences are SGHRS and YFSETQ. The DNA of the CDR3 is TGCGCCAGCAGCTTAACGGGACTAGCCCGGGTCGAGCAGTTCTTC. Encoded protein: CASSLTGLARVEQFF. Complete variable domain (other parts from reference TRBV5-1 and TRBJ2-1): KAGVTQTPRYLIKTRGQQVTLSCSPISGHRSVSWYQQTPGQGLQFLFEYFSETQRNKGNFPGRFSGRQFSNSRSEMNVSTLELGDSALYLCASSLTGLARVEQFFGPGTRLTVL.

The chain recombines TRBV7-2 with TRBJ2-3; D is possibly TRBD1 (7 bases). CDR1 is SGHTA and CDR2 is FQGNSA in the germline V gene. V dropped 8 bases and J dropped 5 bases, with 20 bases sitting between them. The CDR3 runs to 15 residues. The CDR3 region is CASSATGRLGDTQYF. Written as DNA, the CDR3 is TGTGCCAGCTCCGCGACAGGGAGGTTGGGAGATACGCAGTATTTT.